This TCR beta chain was observed in a study of T cells in Graves' hyperthyroidism and ophthalmopathy. Amplified TCR beta CDR3 regions came from RNA transcripts. Initially, a first-round RT-PCR of the TCR CDR3 employed the HTBI primer set. MiXCR, run by TCRdb on the multiplex PCR reads, gives a single entry per CDR3 protein. The table lists 300,000 to 350,000 distinct CDR3 sequences, roughly 15% of them singletons. V trimming: 5 bases; J trimming: 4 bases; junction bases outside the gene matches: 12. This CDR3 is built from 16 residues. CDR1 SEHNR and CDR2 FQNEAQ come from the germline V gene (reference sequence).

Sequenced sample: blood. The chain has TRBV7-9 and TRBJ2-7; 9 bases map to TRBD1. The clonotype originates from a man aged 25-45 years with Graves' hyperthyroidism. CDR3 region: CASSPDRGSNYYEQYF. The CDR3 DNA is TGTGCCAGCAGCCCGGACAGGGGCTCAAATTATTACGAGCAGTACTTC.